This T cell receptor beta chain was captured in a study of regulatory T cells in long-lasting Graves disease. V was cut by 3 bases and J by 0 bases, with 10 bases left in between. The CDR3 runs to 15 residues. The germline gives CDR1 SGHAT, CDR2 FQNNGV. Many counts were recorded for this clonotype. Combining iRepertoire HTBI primers with Arm-PCR of CDR3 regions, the authors built TCR beta libraries. TCRdb passed the multiplex PCR reads through MiXCR, listing each CDR3 protein once. This table holds about 460,000 distinct CDR3 sequences, roughly 15% found once. The sample's time point: newly diagnosed GD, antithyroid drugs for less than 3 months. The TCR library used RNA extracted from PBMCs. These data were likewise used in another study, on T cells in Graves' hyperthyroidism and ophthalmopathy.

The chain carries TRBV11-2 and TRBJ2-3; no reliable D call. The sequence came from a woman aged 45-59 years with Graves disease. Material: peripheral blood mononuclear cells (PBMCs), obtained at new diagnosis, from a patient treated with antithyroid drugs. This CDR3 is CASSFQYASTDTQYF. The CDR3 nucleotides read TGTGCCAGCAGCTTCCAGTATGCCAGCACAGATACGCAGTATTTT. The whole variable domain, remainder taken from reference TRBV11-2 and TRBJ2-3, is EAGVAQSPRYKIIEKRQSVAFWCNPISGHATLYWYQQILGQGPKLLIQFQNNGVVDDSQLPKDRFSAERLKGVDSTLKIQPAKLEDSAVYLCASSFQYASTDTQYFGPGTRLTVL.